What follows are 14 T cell receptor beta chains derived from one specimen sequenced in a study of vaccination effects on CD4 cells after COVID-19. Sequencing was preceded by expansion of antigen-specific CD4+ T cells with viral peptide pools in the ViraFEST assay. A 10-day culture period preceded the isolation of CD4+ T cells. Participants were given two doses of BNT162b2 or mRNA-1273 vaccine. Sequenced by immunoSEQ multiplex PCR; TCRdb stores in-frame clones only, minus some. This sample carries 40,000 to 50,000 clones, 74% of them seen once, and the ten largest clones take over 12%. Antigen specificity for these receptors is unknown. The sample consisted of CD4+ T cells from PBMCs cultured with HCoV-OC43 spike peptides, taken after COVID-19 vaccination. Subset: HCoV-OC43 spike overlapping peptide pool stimulation. These receptors were obtained from a human donor who received a COVID-19 vaccine.

The chain uses TRBV7-2 and TRBJ2-1; TRBD1 agrees at 8 bases. This CDR3 spans 15 amino acids. The germline CDR1 and CDR2 sequences are SGHTA and FQGNSA. V dropped 2 bases and J dropped 4; count of bases not matched to a gene: 4. The chain's CDR3 is CASSLYGTGYNEQFF. DNA for the CDR3: TGTGCCAGCAGCTTATACGGGACAGGATACAATGAGCAGTTCTTC.

This clone is a singleton in its sample. This chain uses TRBV29-1 with TRBJ2-7; possibly TRBD1 for D (5 bases). Germline lookup yields CDR1 SQVTM and CDR2 ANQGSEA. Between the trimmed V and J ends, which lost 4 bases and 6 bases, there was a span of 16 bases. This CDR3 region has 13 residues. The CDR3 loop is CSVVSARVGEQYF. The CDR3 DNA reads as TGCAGCGTTGTTTCGGCCAGGGTCGGCGAGCAGTACTTC.

V gene TRBV2 combines with J gene TRBJ1-2, with D uncertain. CDR1 is SNHLY, CDR2 FYNNEI, per germline. The germline V and J ends were trimmed by 3 bases and 5 bases, with 4 bases remaining between them. The CDR3 is made up of 11 amino acids. The CDR3 nucleotides read TGTGCCAGCAGTGAGGAATATGGCTACACCTTC. This translates into CASSEEYGYTF.

The chain employs TRBV3-1 (or the pseudogene TRBV3-2) and TRBJ1-1, with D possibly being TRBD1 (6 bases). The CDR3 consists of 12 residues. Trimming pared 1 base from V and 8 bases from J, leaving 8 bases between. Germline assignment: CDR1 LGHDT and CDR2 YNNKEL (reference sequence). CDR3 coding DNA: TGTGCCAGCAGCCAAGCGACAGGAGAAGCTTTCTTT. Translation gives CASSQATGEAFF.

The table lists this clone with a count of one. This chain joins TRBV29-1 and TRBJ1-2; D may be TRBD1 (5 bases). V gave up 1 base and J gave up 4 bases, with 16 bases separating them. The CDR3 runs to 15 residues. CDR1 and CDR2 (germline): SQVTM, ANQGSEA. CDR3 bases: TGCAGCGTTGAAGTGGTGGGACGGGTCTCCTATGGCTACACCTTC. Its protein is CSVEVVGRVSYGYTF.

The J gene is TRBJ2-3, the V gene TRBV7-9, with no clear D. CDR1 SEHNR and CDR2 FQNEAQ come from the germline V gene (reference sequence). This CDR3 is 13 amino acids long. V lost 6 bases and J lost 1, with 8 bases in between. The CDR3 is CASRESGTDTQYF. The CDR3 bases are TGTGCCAGCAGGGAGAGTGGCACAGATACGCAGTATTTT. Full variable domain (outside the CDR3, taken from reference TRBV7-9 and TRBJ2-3): DTGVSQNPRHKITKRGQNVTFRCDPISEHNRLYWYRQTLGQGPEFLTYFQNEAQLEKSRLLSDRFSAERPKGSFSTLEIQRTEQGDSAMYLCASRESGTDTQYFGPGTRLTVL.

The rearrangement joins TRBV12-3 or TRBV12-4 to TRBJ2-7; no definite D call. V lost 7 bases and J 6 bases, leaving 16 bases between the germline ends. The CDR3 loop spans 13 amino acids. CDR3 in amino acids: CASNKARTGEQYF. The CDR3 DNA sequence: TGTGCCAGCAACAAGGCCAGGACGGGCGAGCAGTACTTC.

The V call is TRBV6-2 or TRBV6-3, the J call TRBJ2-7; no definite D call. Trimming removed 0 bases at V and 2 bases at J, with 11 bases between. CDR1 and CDR2 from the germline V gene are MNHEY and SVGEGT. The CDR3 sequence is 15 residues long. DNA for the CDR3: TGTGCCAGCAGTTACTCGAGCGTCTCAACCTACGAGCAGTACTTC. This translates into CASSYSSVSTYEQYF.

This chain connects TRBV11-3 to TRBJ1-1; D not resolved. Germline CDR1 reads SGHNT; CDR2 reads YENEEA. V was shortened by 1 base and J by 4 bases, with 7 bases between the two germline ends. CDR3 length equals 13 residues. CDR3 coding DNA: TGTGCCAGCAGCTTAGCTTCAAGCACTGAAGCTTTCTTT. Protein: CASSLASSTEAFF.

The chain has TRBV6-2 or TRBV6-3 and TRBJ2-3; 9 positions match TRBD2. The V gene's germline CDR1 is MNHEY and CDR2 SVGEGT. J lost 0 bases, V lost 6 bases, and 4 bases had no gene match. The CDR3 runs to 15 residues. The CDR3: CASSPSGISTDTQYF. As DNA, the CDR3 is TGTGCCAGCAGCCCTAGCGGGATCAGCACAGATACGCAGTATTTT.

The chain is built from TRBV9 and TRBJ2-3, with D possibly called TRBD1 or TRBD2 (5 bases each). The CDR3 is 14 residues long. Trimming took 3 bases from V and 3 from J, leaving 11 bases between them. Germline values: CDR1 SGDLS, CDR2 YYNGEE. The CDR3 nucleotides read TGTGCCAGCAGCGACCACAGGAGGACAGATACGCAGTATTTT. It specifies CASSDHRRTDTQYF.

This clone appeared a few times. Other DNA sequences from this sample encode an identical CDR3 as well. V gene TRBV12-3 or TRBV12-4 combines with J gene TRBJ1-1; TRBD1 matches 8 bases. The V segment lost 6 bases and the J segment 7 bases; nucleotides outside the gene matches: 7. This CDR3 comprises 13 residues. Written as DNA, the CDR3 is TGTGCCAGCAGCTCGCAGGGGGCGATTGAAGCTTTCTTT. Protein product: CASSSQGAIEAFF.

This chain joins TRBV11-2 and TRBJ2-1; no clear D gene. Trimming left V 5 bases short and J 9 bases short, with 14 bases between. The CDR3 length is 13 residues. Germline V gene lookup returns CDR1 SGHAT and CDR2 FQNNGV. The CDR3 sequence: CASSPRARSEQFF. Written as DNA, the CDR3 is TGTGCCAGCAGCCCTAGGGCCCGGAGTGAGCAGTTCTTC.

On this clone: A single base separates this from a much larger clone, so it may be a read error. The V call is TRBV7-2, the J call TRBJ2-7; D is unresolved. Germline values: CDR1 SGHTA, CDR2 FQGNSA. CDR3 length: 11 residues. V lost 4 bases and J 2 bases, leaving 3 bases between the germline ends. The CDR3 coding sequence is TGTGCCAGCAGCTCTGCCTACGAGCAGTACTTC. Translating gives CASSSAYEQYF. Together with reference TRBV7-2 and TRBJ2-7, the CDR3 gives the full variable domain: GAGVSQSPSNKVTEKGKDVELRCDPISGHTALYWYRQSLGQGLEFLIYFQGNSAPDKSGLPSDRFSAERTGGSVSTLTIQRTQQEDSAVYLCASSSAYEQYFGPGTRLTVT.